Below are 23 T cell receptor beta chains sequenced from a single sample in a study of vaccination and CD4 T cells after COVID-19 (dated by TCRdb to the early 2020s). No cognate antigen is known for these TCRs. Libraries came from PCR. This sample was sequenced with an Illumina iSeq 100. TCR sequencing of DNA from cultured CD4+ T cells used the Oncomine TCR Beta short-read assay at the Johns Hopkins FTIC core. TCRdb reanalyzed the raw reads on its own, using fastp at Q25 for trimming and MiXCR for clone calling, and kept in-frame beta chains. CDR3 protein duplicates are merged, each entry listing the most common genes and DNA. The sample includes approximately 17,000 distinct CDR3 sequences, with roughly 60% observed a single time. 9.5% to 11% of the sample rests with the top ten. In the paper's terms, the treatment or condition label means: approximately 10-day PBMC culture with coronavirus spike peptide pools or control peptides (ViraFEST assay).

The sequenced sample consisted of CD4+ T cells from blood, cultured in vitro. The receptors originated from a human donor who had recovered from COVID-19.

This clonotype was observed a handful of times. V is TRBV27 and J is TRBJ2-1; 9 nucleotides agree with TRBD2. V was pared by 7 bases and J by 2 bases, with 12 bases of the junction left unmatched. The CDR3 is 17 residues long. The germline CDR1 and CDR2 sequences are MNHEY and SMNVEV (reference sequence). The CDR3 DNA sequence: TGTGCCAGCACCATAACGTGGGCGGGAGGGCCCTACAATGAGCAGTTCTTC. It yields the protein CASTITWAGGPYNEQFF.

This clonotype was picked up one time. The rearrangement joins TRBV5-1 to TRBJ2-7, with 9 bases identical to TRBD1. Trimming at V came to 4 bases and at J to 5 bases, leaving 7 bases not matched to a gene. Germline V gives CDR1 SGHRS, CDR2 YFSETQ. This CDR3 region has 14 residues. The CDR3, as DNA: TGCGCCAGCAGCGACCGGACAGGGGCCAACGAGCAGTACTTC. Protein product: CASSDRTGANEQYF.

This clonotype has just one count. The chain carries TRBV20-1 and TRBJ2-1; D perhaps matches TRBD2 (6 bases). Trimming removed 5 bases at V and 9 bases at J, with 17 bases between. CDR3 length: 13 amino acids. Germline lookup yields CDR1 DFQATT and CDR2 SNEGSKA (reference sequence). CDR3 nucleotide sequence: TGCAGTGCTCCCCCCCTAGCGCTGAGTGAGCAGTTCTTC. The encoded protein is CSAPPLALSEQFF.

V usage is TRBV7-2 and J usage is TRBJ2-1; D gene uncertain. The germline V gene has CDR1 SGHTA and CDR2 FQGNSA. The CDR3 length is 13 residues. Trimming pared 3 bases from V and 13 bases from J, leaving 16 bases between. DNA for the CDR3: TGTGCCAGCAGCTTTAAGGGCACGGCGGCACAGTTCTTC. It is translated as CASSFKGTAAQFF. The entire variable domain, with the rest obtained from reference TRBV7-2 and TRBJ2-1, is as follows: GAGVSQSPSNKVTEKGKDVELRCDPISGHTALYWYRQSLGQGLEFLIYFQGNSAPDKSGLPSDRFSAERTGGSVSTLTIQRTQQEDSAVYLCASSFKGTAAQFFGPGTRLTVL.

This clonotype was picked up a small number of times. The gene calls are TRBV19 and TRBJ1-6; TRBD1 matches at 7 bases. V gave up 5 bases and J gave up 7 bases; unmatched junction bases: 8. CDR3 length: 15 residues. Germline V gene data show CDR1 as LNHDA and CDR2 as SQIVND (reference sequence). Written as DNA, the CDR3 is TGTGCCAGTAGTTACCTCGGGACAGCCAATTCACCCCTCCACTTT. Translating it yields CASSYLGTANSPLHF.

Judged by abundance, this clonotype is medium-sized. This rearrangement joins TRBV11-3 to TRBJ2-2; TRBD2 aligns across 15 bases. The J segment lost 4 bases and the V segment lost 1 base, leaving 4 bases of the junction unmatched. Germline-derived CDR1 and CDR2 are SGHNT and YENEEA. CDR3 length equals 18 residues. CDR3 DNA sequence: TGTGCCAGCAGCTTAGTGGGACTAGCGGGAGGATCCACCGGGGAGCTGTTTTTT. Translating it yields CASSLVGLAGGSTGELFF.

The chain employs TRBV20-1 and TRBJ2-5; a weak D match, TRBD2 (5 bases). This CDR3 has 16 amino acids. Deletions cut 6 bases from V and 4 bases from J, with 24 bases between. Germline lookup yields CDR1 DFQATT and CDR2 SNEGSKA (reference sequence). In DNA form, the CDR3 reads TGCAGTGCATCAAGGCGGCGGGTCCGGGCCAGAGAGACCCAGTACTTC. It is translated as CSASRRRVRARETQYF.

The chain is built from TRBV5-1 and TRBJ1-2; 9 nucleotides match TRBD1. V was clipped by 4 bases and J by 6 bases; unmatched bases: 7. The CDR3 is 14 residues long. The germline gives CDR1 SGHRS, CDR2 YFSETQ. The CDR3: CASSPGDREHGYTF. CDR3 sequence (DNA): TGCGCCAGCAGCCCGGGGGACAGGGAACATGGCTACACCTTC. The entire variable domain, with the rest obtained from reference TRBV5-1 and TRBJ1-2, is as follows: KAGVTQTPRYLIKTRGQQVTLSCSPISGHRSVSWYQQTPGQGLQFLFEYFSETQRNKGNFPGRFSGRQFSNSRSEMNVSTLELGDSALYLCASSPGDREHGYTFGSGTRLTVV.

The chain couples TRBV5-4 to TRBJ1-2; 9 bases match TRBD1. V lost 4 bases to trimming and J lost 4 bases; unmatched junction nucleotides: 8. CDR3 size: 15 residues. CDR1 SGHNT and CDR2 YYREEE come from the germline V gene (reference sequence). The CDR3 region is CASSIPGQGFYGYTF. DNA for the CDR3: TGTGCCAGCAGCATACCGGGACAGGGCTTCTATGGCTACACCTTC.

The rearrangement links TRBV5-1 to TRBJ1-2; 11 bases match TRBD1. The CDR3 consists of 14 residues. V lost 4 bases and J lost 10; bases outside the gene matches: 9. Germline V CDR1 and CDR2: SGHRS, YFSETQ. This CDR3 reads CASSPGTGGLVYTF. The DNA for the CDR3 is TGCGCCAGCAGCCCGGGGACAGGGGGTCTGGTCTACACCTTC.

The rearrangement joins TRBV30 to TRBJ1-5, with 7 bases fitting TRBD1. The V segment lost 1 base and the J segment 9 bases; nucleotides outside the gene matches: 6. This CDR3 has 13 residues. Germline V CDR1 and CDR2: GTSNPN, SVGIG (reference sequence). CDR3 region: CAWSGTGVGPQHF. CDR3 sequence (DNA): TGTGCCTGGAGTGGGACAGGTGTTGGGCCCCAGCATTTT.

The genes are TRBV10-2 and TRBJ1-1; no reliable D call. The CDR3 extends over 11 amino acids. Trimming stripped 8 bases from V and 1 base from J, with 5 bases between. In germline, CDR1 is WSHSY, CDR2 SAAADI. CDR3 sequence reads: CASQRNTEAFF. DNA of the CDR3: TGCGCCAGCCAGAGGAACACTGAAGCTTTCTTT.

The rearrangement uses TRBV11-2 and TRBJ2-2; 7 nucleotides match TRBD1. CDR3 size: 14 residues. Trimming cost V 5 bases and J 7 bases; bases outside gene matches: 7. Germline CDR1 and CDR2: SGHAT and FQNNGV. The CDR3: CASSPGTANGELFF. The DNA of the CDR3 is TGTGCCAGCAGCCCCGGGACAGCTAACGGGGAGCTGTTTTTT.

The V and J genes are TRBV27 and TRBJ2-5; D remains ambiguous. The V gene's germline CDR1 is MNHEY and CDR2 SMNVEV (reference sequence). The V and J ends lost 4 bases and 7 bases respectively, with 13 bases between them. The CDR3 loop spans 13 amino acids. The CDR3 DNA sequence: TGTGCCAGCAGTTCCTCTTCCCTTGGGACCCAGTACTTC. This sequence encodes CASSSSSLGTQYF.

The V call is TRBV7-2, the J call TRBJ1-4, with 7 bases matching TRBD1. The V gene's germline CDR1 is SGHTA and CDR2 FQGNSA. This CDR3 has 15 amino acids. V trimming: 0 bases; J trimming: 8 bases; junction bases outside the gene matches: 6. The CDR3 reads CASSLAPPGQEKLFF. The CDR3, as DNA: TGTGCCAGCAGCTTAGCCCCGCCGGGACAGGAAAAACTGTTTTTT.

This clonotype was observed once. This chain joins TRBV7-6 and TRBJ2-7; the match to TRBD2 covers 7 bases. Germline CDR1 and CDR2: SGHVS and FNYEAQ. V was clipped by 8 bases and J by 4 bases; unmatched bases: 8. The CDR3 has 13 amino acids. The chain's CDR3 is CASRGGNQYEQYF. As DNA, the CDR3 is TGTGCCAGCCGCGGGGGAAACCAATACGAGCAGTACTTC.

The rearrangement joins TRBV12-3 or TRBV12-4 to TRBJ1-5; D remains ambiguous. This CDR3 contains 12 residues. V lost 4 bases and J 7 bases, leaving 8 bases between the germline ends. CDR3 nucleotides: TGTGCCAGCAGTTCTCAAGGGCAGCCCCAGCATTTT. Encoded protein: CASSSQGQPQHF.

This clonotype was seen only a few times. The chain links TRBV20-1 to TRBJ1-6; 8 bases match TRBD1. This CDR3 region has 13 residues. Germline V CDR1 and CDR2: DFQATT, SNEGSKA (reference sequence). The trim removed 5 bases at V and 7 bases at J, leaving 4 bases unmatched. DNA for the CDR3: TGCAGTGCTCGCAGGGGGCAAAATTCACCCCTCCACTTT. It is translated as CSARRGQNSPLHF.

DNA of the CDR3: TGTGCCACCAGTGATTACCCGGGAGGCGAGACCCAGTACTTC. Translated: CATSDYPGGETQYF. This rearrangement joins TRBV24-1 to TRBJ2-5, with TRBD2 matching 7 bases. V trimming: 2 bases; J trimming: 5 bases; junction bases outside the gene matches: 4. The CDR3 consists of 14 residues. CDR1 and CDR2 from the germline V gene are KGHDR and SFDVKD.

The genes are TRBV25-1 and TRBJ2-6; no reliable D call. The V end lost 1 base, the J end lost 3 bases, and 4 bases lay between the germline ends. Germline lookup yields CDR1 MGHDK and CDR2 SYGVNS. This CDR3 comprises 14 residues. The CDR3 sequence is CASSEWDGANVLTF. CDR3 nucleotide sequence: TGTGCCAGCAGTGAATGGGATGGGGCCAACGTCCTGACTTTC.

This clonotype has more than one count but fewer than ten. The chain carries TRBV6-4 and TRBJ2-6; D is ambiguous. CDR1 is MRHNA and CDR2 is SNTAGT in the germline V gene. The V gene lost 4 bases and the J gene lost 1 base, with 8 bases spanning the gap. The CDR3 consists of 15 residues. CDR3 sequence: CASSAHYSGANVLTF. The CDR3 coding sequence is TGTGCCAGCAGTGCTCACTATTCTGGGGCCAACGTCCTGACTTTC.

The chain recombines TRBV20-1 with TRBJ1-5; D remains unclear. The CDR3 is made up of 16 amino acids. Trimming removed 3 bases at V and 4 bases at J, with 19 bases between. Germline CDR1 DFQATT, CDR2 SNEGSKA (reference sequence). As DNA, the CDR3 is TGCAGTGCTAGGGGAGGACTCGGAGCCACTAATCAGCCCCAGCATTTT. The encoded protein is CSARGGLGATNQPQHF.

CDR3 in amino acids: CASSYSGGRSSYEQYF. The CDR3 DNA reads TGTGCCAGCAGTTACTCTGGGGGTAGGAGCTCCTACGAGCAGTACTTC. V and J are TRBV6-5 and TRBJ2-7; D might be TRBD1 or TRBD2, each matching 5 bases. The V gene lost 0 bases and the J gene lost 0 bases, with 12 bases spanning the gap. Germline V gives CDR1 MNHEY, CDR2 SVGAGI. The CDR3 runs 16 residues.